The 32 T cell receptor beta chains reported below all come from one sample, sequenced in a study of T cell repertoires in ileal Crohn's disease. Sequencing used immunoSEQ multiplex PCR; TCRdb keeps in-frame clones, though not all of them. This sample has fewer than 7,000 clones, with approximately 79% found just once. Sequencing was done on a sample of ileal tissue. The receptors here all came from an adult with Crohn's disease.

This clone was seen more than once but under ten times. The chain links TRBV2 to TRBJ2-7; TRBD1 aligns across 7 bases. Losses at the gene ends were 5 bases for V and 5 bases for J; bases not matched to a gene: 6. Germline assignment: CDR1 SNHLY and CDR2 FYNNEI. The CDR3 length is 13 residues. The CDR3 DNA reads TGTGCCAGCAGTAATGGACAGGCCCACGAGCAGTACTTC. Protein: CASSNGQAHEQYF.

V and J are TRBV21-1 and TRBJ2-1; the table names TRBD2, a call not compared with the DNA. TRBV21-1 is labeled a pseudogene. The CDR3 runs 17 residues. CDR3 DNA sequence: TGTGCCAGCAGCAAAGACCCTGGAGCGGGTAATAATAATGAGCAGTTCTTC. As protein: CASSKDPGAGNNNEQFF.

V usage is TRBV10-1 and J usage is TRBJ2-2; 10 positions match TRBD2. From germline, CDR1 is WNHNN and CDR2 SYGVQD (reference sequence). CDR3 size: 17 residues. J was trimmed by 3 bases and V by 4 bases; bases with no gene match: 8. The chain's CDR3 is CASSASGGASYTGELFF. The CDR3 bases are TGCGCCAGCAGTGCGAGCGGGGGGGCCTCGTACACCGGGGAGCTGTTTTTT.

This clone has just a few counts. The genes are TRBV10-2 and TRBJ2-3; TRBD2 agrees at 10 bases. V lost 7 bases and J lost 0; bases outside the gene matches: 4. This CDR3 region has 15 residues. The germline CDR1 and CDR2 sequences are WSHSY and SAAADI. CDR3 region: CASTPLAGSTDTQYF. In nucleotides, the CDR3 is TGCGCCAGCACCCCACTAGCGGGAAGCACAGATACGCAGTATTTT.

The chain recombines TRBV18 with TRBJ2-7; TRBD1 might be the D (5 bases). V dropped 7 bases and J dropped 2 bases, with 12 bases sitting between them. In germline, CDR1 is KGHSH, CDR2 LQKENI. This CDR3 is built from 13 residues. CDR3: CASFADTAYEQYF. The CDR3 DNA reads TGTGCCAGCTTCGCGGACACAGCCTACGAGCAGTACTTC.

The chain employs TRBV28 and TRBJ2-5; TRBD1 might be the D (5 bases). Looked up from germline, CDR1 is MDHEN and CDR2 is SYDVKM. The CDR3 spans 14 residues. Trimming removed 10 bases at V and 2 bases at J, with 17 bases between. The CDR3 sequence is CATRPGYLQETQYF. The CDR3 region has the DNA TGTGCCACCCGACCAGGGTATTTACAAGAGACCCAGTACTTC.

The chain combines TRBV27 with TRBJ2-5, with 8 bases matching TRBD1. The CDR3 runs to 14 residues. The V gene's germline CDR1 is MNHEY and CDR2 SMNVEV (reference sequence). V dropped 3 bases and J dropped 5; count of bases not matched to a gene: 5. In nucleotides, the CDR3 is TGTGCCAGCAGTTTGGACAGGGCTTCGGAGACCCAGTACTTC. Residues: CASSLDRASETQYF.

This clone came up a few times. CDR3 DNA: TGTGCCAGCAGTTCGACAGGCAACTACGAGCAGTACTTC. Its translation: CASSSTGNYEQYF. V gene TRBV6-5 combines with J gene TRBJ2-7, with a tentative D call TRBD1 (6 bases). Germline loops: CDR1 MNHEY, CDR2 SVGAGI. The CDR3 loop spans 13 amino acids. Trimming left V 4 bases short and J 3 bases short, with 10 bases between.

The rearrangement joins TRBV10-2 to TRBJ2-1; no clear D. Trimming cost V 4 bases and J 5 bases, with 9 bases left between them. The CDR3 totals 13 residues. From germline, CDR1 is WSHSY and CDR2 SAAADI. CDR3 sequence: CASSAEANNEQFF. In nucleotides, the CDR3 is TGCGCCAGCAGTGCCGAGGCGAACAATGAGCAGTTCTTC.

The V gene is TRBV28, the J gene TRBJ2-5, with TRBD2 identical over 9 bases. TRBJ2-7 explains the end of the DNA better; the J call may be wrong. The CDR3 runs to 16 residues. Looked up from germline, CDR1 is MDHEN and CDR2 is SYDVKM. This CDR3 is CASSLPWGSGSSEQYF. The CDR3 region has the DNA TGTGCCAGCAGTTTACCCTGGGGTAGCGGGAGTAGCGAGCAGTACTTC.

The chain has TRBV15 and TRBJ1-1; 7 bases are a match to TRBD1. From germline, CDR1 is LNHNV and CDR2 YYDKDF (reference sequence). Unmatched junction bases numbered 15, after V lost 8 bases and J lost 6 bases. The CDR3 consists of 15 residues. The CDR3 is CATSGGGRGFPEAFF. The CDR3 nucleotides read TGTGCCACCTCCGGAGGGGGCAGGGGATTCCCTGAAGCTTTCTTT.

The chain is built from TRBV7-2 and TRBJ2-7; 10 bases map to TRBD2. CDR1 and CDR2 (germline): SGHTA, FQGNSA. V was clipped by 2 bases and J by 5 bases; unmatched bases: 6. The CDR3 sequence is 15 residues long. CDR3 protein: CASSLSSGRANEQYF. CDR3 coding DNA: TGTGCCAGCAGCTTATCAAGCGGGAGGGCCAACGAGCAGTACTTC. The whole variable domain, filled in from reference TRBV7-2 and TRBJ2-7, reads GAGVSQSPSNKVTEKGKDVELRCDPISGHTALYWYRQSLGQGLEFLIYFQGNSAPDKSGLPSDRFSAERTGGSVSTLTIQRTQQEDSAVYLCASSLSSGRANEQYFGPGTRLTVT.

This clone is categorized as large. The J gene is TRBJ1-2, the V gene TRBV6-7, with a possible D match to TRBD1 (5 bases). TRBV6-7 is given ORF status, its function remaining uncertain. Trimming took off 2 bases at V and 4 bases at J, with 14 bases between the two ends. The CDR3 is 15 amino acids. CDR3 residues: CASSYPNRFGYGYTF. The DNA for the CDR3 is TGTGCCAGCAGTTACCCTAACAGGTTTGGCTATGGCTACACCTTC.

Worth noting for this clone: One junction end disagrees with the germline gene, perhaps due to a read error. The chain couples TRBV28 to TRBJ2-3; possible D gene TRBD1, 6 bases. Germline V gene data show CDR1 as MDHEN and CDR2 as SYDVKM. The CDR3 loop spans 11 amino acids. CDR3 sequence (DNA): TGTGCCAGCAGGAGGACAGCTACGCAGTATTTT. Translated: CASRRTATQYF.

This sequence joins TRBV11-2 and TRBJ2-7; 11 bases map to TRBD2. Per the germline V gene, CDR1 is SGHAT and CDR2 is FQNNGV. With 3 bases clipped from V and 3 bases from J, the junction kept 1 base outside the gene matches. CDR3 size: 14 residues. The CDR3 sequence is CASSFGTSGYEQYF. The CDR3 DNA reads as TGTGCCAGCAGCTTCGGGACTAGCGGCTACGAGCAGTACTTC. The full variable domain, completed using reference TRBV11-2 and TRBJ2-7, is EAGVAQSPRYKIIEKRQSVAFWCNPISGHATLYWYQQILGQGPKLLIQFQNNGVVDDSQLPKDRFSAERLKGVDSTLKIQPAKLEDSAVYLCASSFGTSGYEQYFGPGTRLTVT.

The gene calls are TRBV5-6 and TRBJ1-1; 9 bases line up with TRBD1. V was pared by 0 bases and J by 3 bases, with 6 bases of the junction left unmatched. CDR3 length: 16 amino acids. In germline, CDR1 is SGHDT, CDR2 YYEEEE. DNA for the CDR3: TGTGCCAGCAGCTTGGGTTTCCGGACAGGGGACACTGAAGCTTTCTTT. Its translation: CASSLGFRTGDTEAFF.

This sequence joins TRBV2 and TRBJ2-6; a possible D gene is TRBD2 (5 bases). The CDR3 contains 14 residues. Trimming left V 10 bases short and J 0 bases short, with 10 bases between. Germline lookup yields CDR1 SNHLY and CDR2 FYNNEI. The CDR3 spells CATGVVSGANVLTF. CDR3 coding DNA: TGTGCCACCGGGGTGGTCTCTGGGGCCAACGTCCTGACTTTC.

V and J are TRBV2 and TRBJ2-6, with 8 nucleotides matching TRBD2. The J segment lost 4 bases and the V segment lost 6 bases, leaving 11 bases of the junction unmatched. Germline lookup yields CDR1 SNHLY and CDR2 FYNNEI. The CDR3 has 17 residues. The CDR3 sequence is CASRGTSGSRGANVLTF. For the CDR3, the DNA is TGTGCCAGCAGGGGGACTAGTGGTTCCCGCGGGGCCAACGTCCTGACTTTC.

There are a few counts of this clone. The chain employs TRBV18 and TRBJ2-3; 7 bases line up with TRBD2. Trimming cost V 3 bases and J 3 bases; bases outside gene matches: 3. The germline CDR1 and CDR2 sequences are KGHSH and LQKENI. This CDR3 is built from 14 residues. CDR3 bases: TGTGCCAGCTCACCGGCGGGAGTGACAGATACGCAGTATTTT. Residues: CASSPAGVTDTQYF.

This clone was detected a few times. The chain uses TRBV4-1 and TRBJ1-1; 8 bases map to TRBD1. The ends lost 1 base at V and 3 bases at J; junction bases unmatched: 4. CDR1 and CDR2 from the germline V gene are MGHRA and YSYEKL. The CDR3 is 15 amino acids. Here the CDR3 DNA reads TGCGCCAGCAGCCAAGGGACAGGGTTGGACACTGAAGCTTTCTTT. It translates to CASSQGTGLDTEAFF.

This clone was counted only a few times. The chain employs TRBV11-1 and TRBJ2-1; 7 nucleotides align to TRBD1. The CDR3 sequence is 13 residues long. V lost 1 base and J lost 8; bases outside the gene matches: 2. Per the germline V gene, CDR1 is SGHAT and CDR2 is FQDESV (reference sequence). The CDR3 region has the DNA TGTGCCAGCAGCTTAGGAGACAGGGATGAGCAGTTCTTC. Protein product: CASSLGDRDEQFF.

This chain connects TRBV11-3 to TRBJ2-3; TRBD1 matches 7 bases. Germline-derived CDR1 and CDR2 are SGHNT and YENEEA. The V and J ends lost 4 bases and 2 bases, in that order; junction bases with no gene match: 9. The CDR3 runs 16 residues. The CDR3: CASSSTGTVVTDTQYF. CDR3 nucleotide sequence: TGTGCCAGCAGCTCCACCGGGACAGTCGTCACAGATACGCAGTATTTT. Looking up the rest from reference TRBV11-3 and TRBJ2-3 gives the full variable domain: EAGVVQSPRYKIIEKKQPVAFWCNPISGHNTLYWYLQNLGQGPELLIRYENEEAVDDSQLPKDRFSAERLKGVDSTLKIQPAELGDSAVYLCASSSTGTVVTDTQYFGPGTRLTVL.

This chain links TRBV19 with TRBJ1-2; 8 bases align to TRBD1. The V and J ends lost 5 bases and 7 bases, in that order; junction bases with no gene match: 12. CDR3 length: 15 residues. Germline-derived CDR1 and CDR2 are LNHDA and SQIVND (reference sequence). The CDR3 DNA follows: TGTGCCAGTAGTCCCAACCGACAGGGGCTCCGTGGCTACACCTTC. Residues: CASSPNRQGLRGYTF.

This chain connects TRBV28 to TRBJ1-5; D remains unclear. V gave up 2 bases and J gave up 1 base, with 9 bases separating them. CDR1 is MDHEN and CDR2 is SYDVKM in the germline V gene. The CDR3 runs to 15 residues. DNA for the CDR3: TGTGCCAGCAGTTTAAACACATTCAGCAATCAGCCCCAGCATTTT. Residues: CASSLNTFSNQPQHF.

The chain uses TRBV29-1 and TRBJ1-5, with 10 bases aligning to TRBD1. This CDR3 contains 13 residues. Looked up from germline, CDR1 is SQVTM and CDR2 is ANQGSEA. The trim removed 7 bases at V and 7 bases at J, leaving 7 bases unmatched. This CDR3 reads CSARTGGSQPQHF. CDR3 coding DNA: TGCAGCGCTCGGACAGGGGGGAGCCAGCCCCAGCATTTT.

The V gene is TRBV2, the J gene TRBJ2-1; TRBD2 aligns across 12 bases. CDR3 size: 16 residues. CDR1 is SNHLY and CDR2 is FYNNEI in the germline V gene. The J segment lost 2 bases and the V segment lost 7 bases, leaving 6 bases of the junction unmatched. CDR3 amino acids: CASKLTSGGTYNEQFF. DNA for the CDR3: TGTGCCAGCAAACTGACTAGCGGGGGAACCTACAATGAGCAGTTCTTC.

The chain couples TRBV5-1 to TRBJ2-3; D perhaps matches TRBD2 (6 bases). The CDR3 has 16 residues. The V and J ends lost 4 bases and 2 bases respectively, with 17 bases between them. Germline values: CDR1 SGHRS, CDR2 YFSETQ. CDR3 sequence (DNA): TGCGCCAGCAGCACCAGGGACTCCGCAGTCACAGATACGCAGTATTTT. Its translation: CASSTRDSAVTDTQYF.

This chain uses TRBV2 with TRBJ2-1, with a possible D match to TRBD1 (5 bases). V was cut by 4 bases and J by 4 bases, with 11 bases left in between. CDR1 SNHLY and CDR2 FYNNEI come from the germline V gene. The CDR3 consists of 14 residues. CDR3 in amino acids: CASSGQFHYNEQFF. CDR3 in DNA: TGTGCCAGCAGTGGACAGTTCCATTACAATGAGCAGTTCTTC.

The chain recombines TRBV5-4 with TRBJ2-5; TRBD2 matches at 11 bases. The CDR3 spans 15 residues. Trimming at V came to 3 bases and at J to 5 bases, leaving 6 bases not matched to a gene. Germline V gene lookup returns CDR1 SGHNT and CDR2 YYREEE (reference sequence). The CDR3 bases are TGTGCCAGCAGCTCTCCTAGCGGGGGGCGGGAGACCCAGTACTTC. As protein: CASSSPSGGRETQYF. The full variable domain, in which reference TRBV5-4 and TRBJ2-5 provide the parts outside the CDR3, is ETGVTQSPTHLIKTRGQQVTLRCSSQSGHNTVSWYQQALGQGPQFIFQYYREEENGRGNFPPRFSGLQFPNYSSELNVNALELDDSALYLCASSSPSGGRETQYFGPGTRLLVL.

The chain has TRBV14 and TRBJ2-7; 8 nucleotides line up with TRBD1. This CDR3 is 14 amino acids long. V gave up 6 bases and J gave up 3 bases; unmatched junction bases: 7. Germline V gene sequence: CDR1 SGHDN, CDR2 FVKESK. Here the CDR3 DNA reads TGTGCCAGCAGGCGACAGGGGTCGGGCTACGAGCAGTACTTC. It codes for CASRRQGSGYEQYF.

For the CDR3, the DNA is TGTGCCAGCAGCTTAGGTGAAGGGGGCTACTATGGCTACACCTTC. It specifies CASSLGEGGYYGYTF. The chain employs TRBV7-9 and TRBJ1-2; 7 nucleotides match TRBD1. The CDR3 totals 15 residues. V was clipped by 1 base and J by 3 bases; unmatched bases: 5. Germline V gives CDR1 SEHNR, CDR2 FQNEAQ (reference sequence).

The rearrangement links TRBV5-6 to TRBJ1-4; 7 bases map to TRBD1. This CDR3 spans 17 amino acids. J was trimmed by 0 bases and V by 3 bases; bases with no gene match: 8. From germline, CDR1 is SGHDT and CDR2 YYEEEE. CDR3 loop: CASSSQGKRSTNEKLFF. CDR3 coding DNA: TGTGCCAGCAGCTCACAGGGGAAACGGTCAACTAATGAAAAACTGTTTTTT.